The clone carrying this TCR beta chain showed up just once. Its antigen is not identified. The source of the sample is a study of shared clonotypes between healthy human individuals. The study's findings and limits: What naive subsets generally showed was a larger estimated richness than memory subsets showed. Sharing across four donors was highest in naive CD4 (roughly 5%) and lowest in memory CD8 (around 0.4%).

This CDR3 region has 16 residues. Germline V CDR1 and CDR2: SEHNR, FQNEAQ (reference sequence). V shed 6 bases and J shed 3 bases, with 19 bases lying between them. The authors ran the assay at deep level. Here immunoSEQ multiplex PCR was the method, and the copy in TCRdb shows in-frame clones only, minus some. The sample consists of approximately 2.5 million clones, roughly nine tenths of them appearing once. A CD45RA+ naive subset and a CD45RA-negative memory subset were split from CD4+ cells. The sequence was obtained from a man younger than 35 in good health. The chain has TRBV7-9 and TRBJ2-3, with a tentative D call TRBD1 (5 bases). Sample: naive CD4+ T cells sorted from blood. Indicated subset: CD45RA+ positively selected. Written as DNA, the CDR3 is TGTGCCAGCAGTTTAACAGGTTCCGCACGGACAGATACGCAGTATTTT. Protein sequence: CASSLTGSARTDTQYF.